The next 15 T cell receptor beta chains were all read from a single sample in a study of cytomegalovirus exposure and HLA in healthy donors. The PCR employed 60 Vbeta primers together with 13 Jbeta primers. Repertoires were generated with immunoSEQ multiplex PCR, while TCRdb's copy carries only in-frame clones and drops some. The sample holds approximately 140,000 clones, 79% seen once. Input material: PBMCs. All receptors come from a human donor in good health.

The chain is built from TRBV5-6 and TRBJ2-2, with a weak D call TRBD2 (5 bases). The CDR3 consists of 15 residues. Trimming removed 0 bases from V and 0 bases from J, with 6 bases in between. Germline V gives CDR1 SGHDT, CDR2 YYEEEE. The CDR3 bases are TGTGCCAGCAGCTTGGCCGGGACGAACACCGGGGAGCTGTTTTTT. Protein: CASSLAGTNTGELFF. Variable domain in full (rest from reference TRBV5-6 and TRBJ2-2): DAGVTQSPTHLIKTRGQQVTLRCSPKSGHDTVSWYQQALGQGPQFIFQYYEEEERQRGNFPDRFSGHQFPNYSSELNVNALLLGDSALYLCASSLAGTNTGELFFGEGSRLTVL.

The DNA for the CDR3 is TGTGCCAGCAGGACAACAGGAAACTATGGCTACACCTTC. It codes for CASRTTGNYGYTF. V is TRBV28 and J is TRBJ1-2, with D possibly being TRBD1 (5 bases). V was trimmed by 6 bases and J by 2 bases, leaving 10 bases between them. Per germline, CDR1 MDHEN and CDR2 SYDVKM. The CDR3 runs 13 residues.

The chain is built from TRBV9 and TRBJ1-4, with TRBD1 as a possible D gene (5 bases). Trimming removed 0 bases from V and 8 bases from J, with 14 bases in between. The CDR3 runs to 15 residues. Germline V gene lookup returns CDR1 SGDLS and CDR2 YYNGEE. The CDR3 reads CASSVGGGGGEKLFF. The CDR3 DNA sequence: TGTGCCAGCAGCGTAGGTGGGGGAGGTGGGGAAAAACTGTTTTTT.

V and J are TRBV25-1 and TRBJ1-1, with D possibly TRBD1 on 6 matching bases. CDR1 and CDR2 (germline): MGHDK, SYGVNS. This CDR3 is 14 amino acids long. V dropped 1 base and J dropped 3 bases, with 9 bases sitting between them. CDR3 in amino acids: CASSELAGDTEAFF. DNA for the CDR3: TGTGCCAGCAGTGAATTGGCAGGGGACACTGAAGCTTTCTTT.

V gene TRBV6-5 combines with J gene TRBJ1-1; D is unresolved. The CDR3 is 14 residues long. The germline V and J ends were trimmed by 2 bases and 7 bases, with 14 bases remaining between them. Looked up from germline, CDR1 is MNHEY and CDR2 is SVGAGI. The CDR3 is CASSYSKRRVEAFF. The CDR3, as DNA: TGTGCCAGCAGTTACAGTAAGAGGCGGGTTGAAGCTTTCTTT.

This clone showed up just once. The chain is built from TRBV4-3 and TRBJ2-7; no clear D gene. CDR1 is LGHNA, CDR2 YSLEER, per germline. The V and J ends lost 0 bases and 0 bases respectively, with 9 bases between them. The CDR3 totals 15 residues. CDR3 region: CASSQDRHSSYEQYF. The CDR3 DNA is TGCGCCAGCAGCCAAGATCGTCACAGCTCCTACGAGCAGTACTTC.

In this sample, this clone turned up a few times. The chain carries TRBV2 and TRBJ1-4, with 8 nucleotides matching TRBD1. The ends lost 3 bases at V and 14 bases at J; junction bases unmatched: 11. The CDR3 spans 14 residues. Germline loops: CDR1 SNHLY, CDR2 FYNNEI. In DNA, the CDR3 is TGTGCCAGCAGTGAGGGGACAGGCGTCTATAGTCTGTTTTTT. Its protein is CASSEGTGVYSLFF.

This rearrangement joins TRBV28 to TRBJ2-1; D is perhaps TRBD1 (7 bases). From germline, CDR1 is MDHEN and CDR2 SYDVKM. The CDR3 sequence is 14 residues long. The CDR3 DNA is TGTAGGGCTGGGCCAGGGGGGACCTACAATGAGCAGTTCTTC. Protein: CRAGPGGTYNEQFF.

This chain links TRBV6-1 with TRBJ1-2; maybe TRBD1 (5 bases). Germline CDR1 and CDR2: MNHNS and SASEGT. The length of the CDR3 is 17 residues. Trimming shortened V by 2 bases and J by 6 bases, and 22 bases separated the two germline ends. The CDR3 nucleotides are TGTGCCAGCAGTGAACCAAGATGGACCGCCTTAGGGGATGGCTACACCTTC. This sequence encodes CASSEPRWTALGDGYTF.

The V call is TRBV7-3, the J call TRBJ2-7; 9 bases match TRBD1. The CDR3 has 13 amino acids. After removal of 5 bases from V and 6 bases from J, the junction contained 5 bases not matched to a gene. Per germline, CDR1 SGHTA and CDR2 FQGTGA. The CDR3 region is CASSPGTGIEQYF. CDR3 nucleotide sequence: TGTGCCAGCAGCCCCGGGACAGGGATCGAGCAGTACTTC.

This clone was counted a few times. The DNA for the CDR3 is TGTGCCAGCAGCTTTCGGGCGGGAGGGATGTACGAGCAGTACTTC. It yields the protein CASSFRAGGMYEQYF. This chain uses TRBV5-5 with TRBJ2-7; the match to TRBD2 covers 9 bases. CDR3 size: 15 residues. The V segment lost 2 bases and the J segment 4 bases; nucleotides outside the gene matches: 7. The germline V gene has CDR1 SGHKS and CDR2 YYEKEE (reference sequence).

A word on this clone: This same CDR3 is encoded by further DNA sequences in the sample. The V gene is TRBV7-3, the J gene TRBJ2-3, with 7 bases fitting TRBD2. CDR1 is SGHTA and CDR2 is FQGTGA in the germline V gene. The CDR3 covers 13 residues. The ends lost 5 bases at V and 11 bases at J; junction bases unmatched: 10. CDR3: CASSRGEGALQYF. In DNA, the CDR3 is TGTGCCAGCAGCCGAGGGGAGGGAGCCCTGCAGTATTTT.

The gene calls are TRBV30 and TRBJ1-1; D might be TRBD1 (5 bases). The V gene's germline CDR1 is GTSNPN and CDR2 SVGIG (reference sequence). The CDR3 is made up of 12 amino acids. With 4 bases removed from V and 5 bases from J, the gap between germline ends came to 11 bases. As DNA, the CDR3 is TGTGCCTGGAATCGGGGGGGGACTGAAGCTTTCTTT. Protein: CAWNRGGTEAFF.

The V gene is TRBV11-3, the J gene TRBJ2-2, with D tentatively TRBD1 (5 bases). V lost 5 bases and J 0 bases, leaving 10 bases between the germline ends. The CDR3 covers 15 residues. Germline V gives CDR1 SGHNT, CDR2 YENEEA. CDR3 in amino acids: CASSVRESNTGELFF. The CDR3 DNA is TGTGCCAGCAGCGTCAGGGAATCGAACACCGGGGAGCTGTTTTTT.

This chain connects TRBV5-4 to TRBJ2-7, with TRBD2 matching over 13 bases. V trimming: 4 bases; J trimming: 6 bases; junction bases outside the gene matches: 16. CDR3 size: 18 residues. Germline assignment: CDR1 SGHNT and CDR2 YYREEE (reference sequence). The DNA for the CDR3 is TGTGCCAGCAGCCGCCCCGGGCCACTAGCGGGAGGGTTGGTCGAGCAGTACTTC. Translated: CASSRPGPLAGGLVEQYF.